This is a list of T cell receptor beta chains from one sample in a study of response to subunit inactivated influenza vaccine. TCRdb processed the RT-PCR reads anew with MiXCR; each CDR3 protein has one entry. The sample consists of some 540,000 distinct CDR3 sequences, roughly 23% of them appearing once. This sample was also put to use in a study of T cells expressing NK-cell markers.

The sequenced sample was CD4+ T cells sorted from PBMCs, obtained 12 days after vaccination. The receptors originated from a man aged 50 to 60 who received an inactivated influenza vaccine. CDR3s include the opening cysteine and the closing phenylalanine or tryptophan. The D gene is left open where the match is weak. The size entry is marked missing in some rows and otherwise reads once, few, many or a size class.

size: NA
V: TRBV28
J: TRBJ2-7
D: NA
CDR3: CASSLSPYGIEGHTPLRYEQYF
DNA: TGTGCCAGCAGTTTATCCCCCTACGGTATTGAAGGACACACACCCCTCCGCTACGAGCAGTACTTC

size: NA
V: TRBV5-1
J: TRBJ2-3
D: TRBD2
CDR3: CASSTGIAGANGDTQYF
DNA: TGCGCCAGCAGCACAGGAATAGCGGGAGCGAATGGAGATACGCAGTATTTT

size: few
V: TRBV2
J: TRBJ1-1
D: TRBD1
CDR3: CASSGSQGRTEAFF
DNA: TGTGCCAGCAGTGGTTCACAGGGGAGGACTGAAGCTTTCTTT

size: NA
V: TRBV7-2
J: TRBJ2-7
D: NA
CDR3: CASSLVSGEQYF
DNA: TGTGCCAGCAGCTTAGTCTCGGGGGAGCAGTACTTC

size: NA
V: TRBV4-2
J: TRBJ1-4
D: NA
CDR3: CASSHAGAGGAYEKLFF
DNA: TGTGCCAGCAGCCACGCTGGCGCCGGGGGGGCCTATGAAAAACTGTTTTTT

size: NA
V: TRBV30
J: TRBJ2-3
D: TRBD2
CDR3: CAWEGLAGVRTDTQYF
DNA: TGTGCCTGGGAGGGGCTAGCGGGGGTTCGCACAGATACGCAGTATTTT

size: NA
V: TRBV7-9
J: TRBJ1-6
D: NA
CDR3: CASSAAHATALHF
DNA: TGTGCTAGCAGCGCAGCCCACGCCACAGCCCTCCACTTT

size: few
V: TRBV27
J: TRBJ1-5
D: NA
CDR3: CASSLNRVQPQHF
DNA: TGTGCCAGCAGTTTAAACAGGGTACAGCCCCAGCATTTT

size: few
V: TRBV4-3
J: TRBJ2-2
D: NA
CDR3: CASSQEGYSPPGELFF
DNA: TGCGCCAGCAGCCAAGAGGGCTACTCCCCCCCCGGGGAGCTGTTTTTT

size: few
V: TRBV6-2/TRBV6-3
J: TRBJ2-1
D: NA
CDR3: CASSPQGRGNEQFF
DNA: TGTGCCAGCAGCCCCCAGGGTAGGGGCAATGAGCAGTTCTTC

size: NA
V: TRBV29-1
J: TRBJ2-1
D: TRBD1
CDR3: CSVSRTSGTGIYNEQFF
DNA: TGCAGCGTATCGAGGACTTCCGGGACAGGGATCTACAATGAGCAGTTCTTC

size: many
V: TRBV29-1
J: TRBJ2-1
D: TRBD2
CDR3: CSVLLTSAYNEQFF
DNA: TGCAGCGTTCTTCTGACTAGCGCCTACAATGAGCAGTTCTTC

size: few
V: TRBV7-2
J: TRBJ2-7
D: TRBD2
CDR3: CASSLELAGAGEQYF
DNA: TGTGCCAGCAGCTTAGAATTAGCGGGGGCTGGAGAGCAGTACTTC

size: NA
V: TRBV28
J: TRBJ2-7
D: TRBD1
CDR3: CASKPRQGTSYEQYF
DNA: TGTGCCAGCAAGCCCCGACAGGGTACCTCCTACGAGCAGTACTTC

size: NA
V: TRBV20-1
J: TRBJ1-6
D: TRBD1
CDR3: CSARPGTGLTSPLHF
DNA: TGCAGTGCGCGTCCCGGGACAGGGTTGACTTCACCCCTCCACTTT

size: many
V: TRBV20-1
J: TRBJ2-7
D: NA
CDR3: CSARESAYEQYF
DNA: TGCAGTGCTAGAGAGTCCGCCTACGAGCAGTACTTC

size: few
V: TRBV2
J: TRBJ2-7
D: NA
CDR3: CASSYTPGLEQYF
DNA: TGTGCCAGCAGTTATACTCCGGGACTCGAGCAGTACTTC

size: NA
V: TRBV6-2/TRBV6-3
J: TRBJ2-1
D: TRBD2
CDR3: CASSYPTSGTFFRSYNEQSF
DNA: TGTGCCAGCAGTTACCCGACTAGCGGAACCTTTTTTCGCTCCTACAATGAGCAGTCCTTC

size: many
V: TRBV5-1
J: TRBJ2-5
D: NA
CDR3: CASSLEETQYF
DNA: TGTGCCAGCAGCTTAGAAGAGACCCAGTACTTC

size: many
V: TRBV6-2/TRBV6-3
J: TRBJ2-5
D: NA
CDR3: CASSRRGGFSVTQYF
DNA: TGTGCCAGCAGCCGCCGAGGAGGATTTTCGGTGACCCAGTACTTC

size: NA
V: TRBV4-2
J: TRBJ1-6
D: NA
CDR3: CASSQDPVQIHF
DNA: TGTGCCAGCAGCCAAGATCCGGTGCAGATCCACTTT

size: many
V: TRBV11-2
J: TRBJ1-2
D: NA
CDR3: CASSFSVSSHYGYTF
DNA: TGTGCCAGCAGCTTCTCAGTGTCATCCCACTATGGCTACACCTTC

size: NA
V: TRBV5-1
J: TRBJ2-7
D: NA
CDR3: CASSGTSGRISYEQYF
DNA: TGCGCCAGCAGCGGAACATCGGGACGGATTTCCTACGAGCAGTACTTC

size: few
V: TRBV12-3/TRBV12-4
J: TRBJ2-7
D: NA
CDR3: CASTRAGGDEQYF
DNA: TGTGCCAGCACCCGGGCAGGAGGGGACGAGCAGTACTTC

size: NA
V: TRBV6-2/TRBV6-3
J: TRBJ2-1
D: NA
CDR3: CASSYQGIRKFF
DNA: TGTGCCAGCAGTTACCAAGGCATCCGGAAGTTCTTC

size: NA
V: TRBV10-3
J: TRBJ2-1
D: NA
CDR3: CAISESSQEQFF
DNA: TGTGCCATCAGTGAATCGTCTCAAGAGCAGTTCTTC

size: NA
V: TRBV12-3/TRBV12-4
J: TRBJ1-1
D: NA
CDR3: CASVFSTSWNTEAFF
DNA: TGTGCCAGCGTATTCTCAACCTCCTGGAACACTGAAGCTTTCTTT

size: NA
V: TRBV3-1
J: TRBJ2-1
D: NA
CDR3: CASSQASASISGQFF
DNA: TGTGCCAGCAGCCAAGCTAGCGCTTCAATTAGTGGGCAGTTCTTC

size: NA
V: TRBV2
J: TRBJ2-7
D: TRBD2
CDR3: CASSAIAGGRNEQYF
DNA: TGTGCCAGCAGCGCAATAGCGGGAGGGAGGAACGAGCAGTACTTC

size: few
V: TRBV20-1
J: TRBJ2-3
D: NA
CDR3: CSARGMEHTDTQYF
DNA: TGCAGTGCTAGAGGAATGGAACACACAGATACGCAGTATTTT